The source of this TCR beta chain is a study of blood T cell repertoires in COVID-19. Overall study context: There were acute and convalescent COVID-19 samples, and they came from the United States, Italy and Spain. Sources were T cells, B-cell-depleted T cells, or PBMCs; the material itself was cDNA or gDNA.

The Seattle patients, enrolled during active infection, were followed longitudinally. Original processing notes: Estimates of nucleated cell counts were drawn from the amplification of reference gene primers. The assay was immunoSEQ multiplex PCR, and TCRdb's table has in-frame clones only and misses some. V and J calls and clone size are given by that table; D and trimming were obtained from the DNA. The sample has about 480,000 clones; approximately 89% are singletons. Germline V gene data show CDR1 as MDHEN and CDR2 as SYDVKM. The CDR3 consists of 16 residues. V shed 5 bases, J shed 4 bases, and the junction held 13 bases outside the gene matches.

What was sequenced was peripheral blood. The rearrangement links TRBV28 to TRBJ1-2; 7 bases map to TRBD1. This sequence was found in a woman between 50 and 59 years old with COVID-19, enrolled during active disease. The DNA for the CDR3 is TGTGCCAGCAGTCCGCCTGGGACAGCTCACCGCTATGGCTACACCTTC. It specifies CASSPPGTAHRYGYTF.